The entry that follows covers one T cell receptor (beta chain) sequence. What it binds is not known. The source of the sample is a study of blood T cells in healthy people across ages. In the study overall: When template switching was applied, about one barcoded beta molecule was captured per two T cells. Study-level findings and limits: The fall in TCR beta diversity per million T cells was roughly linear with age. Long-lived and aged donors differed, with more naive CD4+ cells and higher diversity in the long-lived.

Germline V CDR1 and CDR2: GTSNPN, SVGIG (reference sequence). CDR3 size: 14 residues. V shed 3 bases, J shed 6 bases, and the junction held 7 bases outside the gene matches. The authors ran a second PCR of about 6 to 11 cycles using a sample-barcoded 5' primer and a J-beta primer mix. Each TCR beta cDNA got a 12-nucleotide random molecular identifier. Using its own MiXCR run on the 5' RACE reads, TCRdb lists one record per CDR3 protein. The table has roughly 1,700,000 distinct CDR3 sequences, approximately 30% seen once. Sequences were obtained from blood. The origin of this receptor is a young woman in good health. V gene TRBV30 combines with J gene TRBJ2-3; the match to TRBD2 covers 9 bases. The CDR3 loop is CAWRRSGRYDTQYF. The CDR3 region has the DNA TGTGCCTGGAGGAGGAGCGGGAGGTACGATACGCAGTATTTT.